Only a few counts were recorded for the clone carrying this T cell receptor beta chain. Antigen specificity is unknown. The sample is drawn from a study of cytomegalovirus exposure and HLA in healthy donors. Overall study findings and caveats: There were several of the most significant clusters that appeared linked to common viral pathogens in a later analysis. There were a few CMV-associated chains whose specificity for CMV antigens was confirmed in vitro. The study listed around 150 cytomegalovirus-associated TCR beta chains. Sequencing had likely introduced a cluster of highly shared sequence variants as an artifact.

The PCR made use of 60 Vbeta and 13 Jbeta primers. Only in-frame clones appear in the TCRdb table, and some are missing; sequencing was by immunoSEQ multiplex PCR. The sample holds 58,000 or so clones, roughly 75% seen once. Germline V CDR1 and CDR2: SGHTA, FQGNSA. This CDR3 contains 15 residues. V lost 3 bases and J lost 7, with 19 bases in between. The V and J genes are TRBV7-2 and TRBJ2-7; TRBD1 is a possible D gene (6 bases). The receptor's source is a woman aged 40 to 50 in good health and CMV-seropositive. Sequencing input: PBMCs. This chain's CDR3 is CASSFLGTPEGEQYF. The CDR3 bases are TGTGCCAGCAGCTTCCTCGGGACACCCGAAGGGGAGCAGTACTTC.